This T cell receptor beta chain was profiled in a study of CD8+CD57+ T cells in acquired aplastic anemia. About the research overall: When averaged, DNA from sorted CD4+ and CD8+ cells came to 3.2 ug. Study-level points and caveats: A set of twenty-nine CD8+ CDR3 sequences was shared between patients and controls, and these sequences appeared highly expressed in patients.

TCR beta VDJ and CDR3 profiles were obtained from a genomic DNA template. TCRdb re-called the reads with MiXCR, one entry per CDR3 protein. The repertoire holds around 200,000 distinct CDR3 sequences, under 50% seen once, with about 20% in the top ten. All sequencing subjects had displayed CD8+CD57+ cell expansion on flow cytometry. The CDR3 runs 15 residues. Germline V CDR1 and CDR2: SEHNR, FQNEAQ (reference sequence). With 0 bases removed from V and 4 bases from J, the gap between germline ends came to 12 bases. In its sample, this clonotype was seen many times. Antigen: not known. This clonotype originated in a human donor with aplastic anemia. Material for sequencing was sorted CD4+, CD8+, or CD8+CD57+ T cells (not recorded which) from PBMCs. The chain has TRBV7-9 and TRBJ2-5; no clear D. The CDR3 DNA sequence: TGTGCCAGCAGCTTAGCCGAGACTCTCGGAGAGACCCAGTACTTC. Protein: CASSLAETLGETQYF.